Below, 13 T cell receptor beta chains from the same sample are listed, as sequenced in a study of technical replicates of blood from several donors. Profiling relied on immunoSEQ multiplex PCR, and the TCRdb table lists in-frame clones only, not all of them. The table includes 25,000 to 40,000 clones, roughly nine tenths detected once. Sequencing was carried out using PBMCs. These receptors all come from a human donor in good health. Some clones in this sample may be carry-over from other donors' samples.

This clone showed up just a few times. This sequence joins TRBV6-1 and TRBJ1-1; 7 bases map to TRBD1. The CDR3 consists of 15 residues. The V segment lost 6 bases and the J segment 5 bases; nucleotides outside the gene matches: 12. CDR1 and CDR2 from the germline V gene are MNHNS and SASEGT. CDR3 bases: TGTGCCAGCAGCGAACCCGCTGACAGGGCTACTGAAGCTTTCTTT. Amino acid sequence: CASSEPADRATEAFF.

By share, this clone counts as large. CDR3 in DNA: TGTGCCAGCAGCTACCCGGGACAGGGGTACTATGGCTACACCTTC. Its protein product is CASSYPGQGYYGYTF. J is TRBJ1-2 and V is TRBV7-2; 10 bases are shared with TRBD1. From germline, CDR1 is SGHTA and CDR2 FQGNSA. The ends lost 4 bases at V and 3 bases at J; junction bases unmatched: 5. The CDR3 runs to 15 residues.

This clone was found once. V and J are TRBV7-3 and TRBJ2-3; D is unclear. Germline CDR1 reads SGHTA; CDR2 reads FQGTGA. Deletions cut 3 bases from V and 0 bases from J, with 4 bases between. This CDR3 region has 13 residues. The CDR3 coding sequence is TGTGCCAGCAGCTTGTATAGCACAGATACGCAGTATTTT. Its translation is CASSLYSTDTQYF.

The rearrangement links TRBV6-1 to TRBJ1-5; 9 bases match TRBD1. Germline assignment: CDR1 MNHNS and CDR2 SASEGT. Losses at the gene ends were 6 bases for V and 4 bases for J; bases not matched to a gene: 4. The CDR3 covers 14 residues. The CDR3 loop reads CASREQGANQPQHF. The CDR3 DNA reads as TGTGCCAGCAGAGAACAGGGGGCGAATCAGCCCCAGCATTTT.

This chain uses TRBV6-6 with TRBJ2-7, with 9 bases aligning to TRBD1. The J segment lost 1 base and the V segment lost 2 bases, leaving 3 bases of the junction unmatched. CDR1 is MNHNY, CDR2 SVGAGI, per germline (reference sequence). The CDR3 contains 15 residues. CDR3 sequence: CASSYGGQGSYEQYF. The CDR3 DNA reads TGTGCCAGCAGTTACGGGGGACAGGGTTCCTACGAGCAGTACTTC.

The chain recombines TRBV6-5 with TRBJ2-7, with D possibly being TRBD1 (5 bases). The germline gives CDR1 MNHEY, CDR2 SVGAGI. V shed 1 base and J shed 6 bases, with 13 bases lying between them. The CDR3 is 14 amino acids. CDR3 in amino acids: CASSYFREVREQYF. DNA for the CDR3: TGTGCCAGCAGTTACTTCAGGGAAGTCCGCGAGCAGTACTTC.

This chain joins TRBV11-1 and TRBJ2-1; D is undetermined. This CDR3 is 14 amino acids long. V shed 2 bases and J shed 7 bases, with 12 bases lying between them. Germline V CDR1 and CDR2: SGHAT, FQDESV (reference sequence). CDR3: CASSLITIQNEQFF. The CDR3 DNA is TGTGCCAGCAGCTTAATTACAATTCAGAATGAGCAGTTCTTC.

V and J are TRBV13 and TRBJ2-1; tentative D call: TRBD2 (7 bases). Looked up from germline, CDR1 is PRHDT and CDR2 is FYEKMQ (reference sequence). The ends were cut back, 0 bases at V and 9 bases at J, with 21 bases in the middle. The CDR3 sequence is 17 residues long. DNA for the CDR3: TGTGCCAGCAGCTTAGGTCGAAGGGGGGGGGCTGGCGCTGAGCAGTTCTTC. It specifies CASSLGRRGGAGAEQFF.

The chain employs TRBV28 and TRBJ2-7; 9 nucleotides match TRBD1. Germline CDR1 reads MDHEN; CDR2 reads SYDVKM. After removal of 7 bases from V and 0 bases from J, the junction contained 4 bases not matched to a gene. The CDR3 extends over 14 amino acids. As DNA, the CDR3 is TGTGCCAGCATCCCGGGACAGGGCTCCTACGAGCAGTACTTC. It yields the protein CASIPGQGSYEQYF.

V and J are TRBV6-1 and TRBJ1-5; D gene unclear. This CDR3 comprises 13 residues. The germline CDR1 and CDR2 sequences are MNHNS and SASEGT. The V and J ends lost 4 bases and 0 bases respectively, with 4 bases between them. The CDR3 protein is CASSVYSNQPQHF. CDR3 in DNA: TGTGCCAGCAGTGTGTATAGCAATCAGCCCCAGCATTTT.

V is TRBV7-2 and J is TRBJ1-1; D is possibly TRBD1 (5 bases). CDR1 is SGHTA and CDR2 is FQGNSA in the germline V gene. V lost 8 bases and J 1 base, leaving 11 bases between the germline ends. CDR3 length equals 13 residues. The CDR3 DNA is TGTGCCAGCTCTGGGGGGGGGAACACTGAAGCTTTCTTT. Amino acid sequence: CASSGGGNTEAFF.

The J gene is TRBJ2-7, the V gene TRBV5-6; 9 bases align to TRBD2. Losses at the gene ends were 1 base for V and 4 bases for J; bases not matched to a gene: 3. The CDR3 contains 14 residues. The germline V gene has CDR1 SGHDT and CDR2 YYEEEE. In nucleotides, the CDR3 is TGTGCCAGCAGCTTGCTAGCGGGAAGATACGAGCAGTACTTC. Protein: CASSLLAGRYEQYF.

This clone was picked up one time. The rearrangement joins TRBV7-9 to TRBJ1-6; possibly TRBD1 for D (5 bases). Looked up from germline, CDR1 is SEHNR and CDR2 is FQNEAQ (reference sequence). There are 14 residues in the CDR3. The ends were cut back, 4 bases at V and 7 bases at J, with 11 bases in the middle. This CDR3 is CASSSGFTNSPLHF. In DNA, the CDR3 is TGTGCCAGCAGCTCAGGGTTCACGAATTCACCCCTCCACTTT.